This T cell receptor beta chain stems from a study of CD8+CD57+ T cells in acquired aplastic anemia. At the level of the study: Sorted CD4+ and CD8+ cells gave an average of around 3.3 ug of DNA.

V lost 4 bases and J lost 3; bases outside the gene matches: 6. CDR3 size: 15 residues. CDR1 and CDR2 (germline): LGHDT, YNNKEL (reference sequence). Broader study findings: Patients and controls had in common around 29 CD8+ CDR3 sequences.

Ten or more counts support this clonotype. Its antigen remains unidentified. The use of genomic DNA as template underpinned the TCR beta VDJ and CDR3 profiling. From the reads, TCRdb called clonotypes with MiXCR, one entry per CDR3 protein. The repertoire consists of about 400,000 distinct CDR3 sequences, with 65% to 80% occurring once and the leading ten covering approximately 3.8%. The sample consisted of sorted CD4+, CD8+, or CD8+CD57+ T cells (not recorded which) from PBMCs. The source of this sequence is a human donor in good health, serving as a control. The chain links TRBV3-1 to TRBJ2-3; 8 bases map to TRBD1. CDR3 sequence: CASSPFTGGTDTQYF. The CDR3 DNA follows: TGTGCCAGCAGCCCTTTCACAGGGGGGACAGATACGCAGTATTTT.